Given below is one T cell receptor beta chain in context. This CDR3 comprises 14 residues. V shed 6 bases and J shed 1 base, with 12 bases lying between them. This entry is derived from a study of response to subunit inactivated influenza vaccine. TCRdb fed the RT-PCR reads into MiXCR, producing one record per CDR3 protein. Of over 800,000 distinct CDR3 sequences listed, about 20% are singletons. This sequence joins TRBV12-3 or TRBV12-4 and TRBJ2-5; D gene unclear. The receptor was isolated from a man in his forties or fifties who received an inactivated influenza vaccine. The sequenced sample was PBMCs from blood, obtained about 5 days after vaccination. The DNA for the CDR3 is TGTGCCAGCAGCTCACCGGCGGTCCAAGAGACCCAGTACTTC. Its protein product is CASSSPAVQETQYF.